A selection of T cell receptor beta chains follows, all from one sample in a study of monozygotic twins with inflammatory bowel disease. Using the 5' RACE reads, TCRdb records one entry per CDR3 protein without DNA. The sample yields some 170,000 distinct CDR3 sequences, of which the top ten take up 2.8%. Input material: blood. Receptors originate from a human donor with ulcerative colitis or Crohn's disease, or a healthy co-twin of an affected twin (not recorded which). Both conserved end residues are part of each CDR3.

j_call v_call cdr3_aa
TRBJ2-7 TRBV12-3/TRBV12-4 CASSLDRTTYEQYF
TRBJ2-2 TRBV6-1 CASSARPGQGLENTGELFF
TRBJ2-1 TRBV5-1 CASSPQTSGNNEQFF
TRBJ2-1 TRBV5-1 CASSPRGLAGYNEQFF
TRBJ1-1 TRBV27 CASSYRGQGTEAFF
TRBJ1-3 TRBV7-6 CASSLGLRDGPEGSGNTIYF
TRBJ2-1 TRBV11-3 CASSLGIQGYNEQFF
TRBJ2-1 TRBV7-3 CASSLRAWTAGGSNEQFF
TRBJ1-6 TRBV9 CASSPRTGGNSPLHF
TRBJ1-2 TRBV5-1 CASSLNFGGPDKSRYGYTF
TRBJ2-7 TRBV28 CASSSRDAGTSYEQYF
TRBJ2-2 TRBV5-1 CASSLSSGRDTGELFF
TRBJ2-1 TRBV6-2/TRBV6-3 CASRSLLIASGRARSYNEQFF
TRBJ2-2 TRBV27 CASSFEGATGELFF
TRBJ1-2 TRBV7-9 CASSSYGGTVNYGYTF
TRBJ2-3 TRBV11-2 CASTGDPLTGLRHF
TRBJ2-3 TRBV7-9 CASSLEVPRTDTQYF
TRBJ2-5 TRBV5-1 CASSPGQGWETQYF
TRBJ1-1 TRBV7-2 CASSSIIRRNTEAFF
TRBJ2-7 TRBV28 CASSLPRDKQYF
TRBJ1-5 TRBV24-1 CATSDFHGDQPQHF
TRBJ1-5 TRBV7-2 CASSPTGVGAQPQHF
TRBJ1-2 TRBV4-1 CASSPPDRPNYGYTF
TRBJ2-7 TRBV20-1 CSASPLAVGIYEQYF
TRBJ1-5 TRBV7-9 CASRDTGADQPQHF
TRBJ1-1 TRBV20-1 CSANRDNFLNTEAFF
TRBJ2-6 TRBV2 CASSPEFSGANVLTF
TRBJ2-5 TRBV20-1 CSAPPGETQYF